This is a list of T cell receptor beta chains from one sample in a study of shared clonotypes between healthy human individuals. Some clones are missing from TCRdb's copy, which holds only in-frame ones; the method was immunoSEQ multiplex PCR. The data contain approximately 2.5 million clones, roughly 93% of them singletons. The sequenced sample consisted of naive CD4+ T cells from PBMCs. Receptors originate from a young man in good health. Some clones in this sample may be carry-over from other donors' samples. Both conserved end residues are part of each CDR3. A D gene is named only where the DNA matches it firmly. The listing skips clone size in some rows; elsewhere it reads once, few, many or a size class.

v_call	d_call	j_call	clone_size	cdr3_nt	cdr3_aa
TRBV6-4	TRBD2	TRBJ2-2	.	TGTGCCAGCCGGACTAGCGCGAACACCGGGGAGCTGTTTTTT	CASRTSANTGELFF
TRBV7-2	TRBD2	TRBJ2-5	.	TGTGCCAGCAGCTTAGCCGGTCGGGCTAGCGGGAGGGCGAACCAAGAGACCCAGTACTTC	CASSLAGRASGRANQETQYF
TRBV7-9	TRBD2	TRBJ2-1	.	TGTGCCAGCAGTTCTCGACTAGCGGCTTACAATGAGCAGTTCTTC	CASSSRLAAYNEQFF
TRBV7-3	TRBD2	TRBJ2-1	.	TGTGCCAGCAGCTTAAGGGCCCAGCGGGAGAACGGCAATGAGCAGTTCTTC	CASSLRAQRENGNEQFF
TRBV5-1	TRBD2	TRBJ2-4	.	TGCGCCAGCCGAAGGGGACTAGCGGGTTCGGGCAAAAACATTCAGTACTTC	CASRRGLAGSGKNIQYF
TRBV4-1	.	TRBJ1-4	.	TGCGCCAGCAGCCAAGATGATTCTGAAAAACTGTTTTTT	CASSQDDSEKLFF
TRBV14	.	TRBJ2-3	.	TGTGCCAGCAGCCAAGGGAGGGGTACGCAGTATTTT	CASSQGRGTQYF
TRBV28	.	TRBJ1-4	.	TGTGCCAGCATGGGGGGCTACGAAAAACTGTTTTTT	CASMGGYEKLFF
TRBV30	.	TRBJ2-3	.	TGTGCCTGGAGTGTGGGGTCGACAGATACGCAGTATTTT	CAWSVGSTDTQYF
TRBV7-2	.	TRBJ1-1	.	TGTGCCAGCAGCGGCCCCAACCGGGGCACTGAAGCTTTCTTT	CASSGPNRGTEAFF
TRBV27	.	TRBJ2-7	.	TGTGCCAGCAGTTTAAGGGTCACCGGGCCCCCGAGGCGGCCCTCCTACGAGCAGTACTTC	CASSLRVTGPPRRPSYEQYF
TRBV9	TRBD1	TRBJ2-7	.	TGTGCCAGCAGCGTCGGGACAGGGGTCCTCTTATCCTACGAGCAGTACTTC	CASSVGTGVLLSYEQYF
TRBV28	.	TRBJ2-4	.	TGTGCCAGCTCGCGGGGCGGAAAAAACATTCAGTACTTC	CASSRGGKNIQYF
TRBV29-1	TRBD2	TRBJ2-1	.	TGCAGCGTTGCCAGCGGGAGGGGATGGGATTACAATGAGCAGTTCTTC	CSVASGRGWDYNEQFF
TRBV4-1	TRBD2	TRBJ2-5	.	TGCGCCAGCAGCCAAGAGGGACTAGCGGGAGAGACCCAGTACTTC	CASSQEGLAGETQYF
TRBV5-1	.	TRBJ2-6	.	TGCGCCAGCAGCCCTCGGAGGGTCGGAGAAGGGGCCAACGTCCTGACTTTC	CASSPRRVGEGANVLTF
TRBV4-1	.	TRBJ1-1	.	TGCGCCAGCAGCCGCCCAAAGGATGAGGGGGTTGGGAACACTGAAGCTTTCTTT	CASSRPKDEGVGNTEAFF
TRBV28	TRBD1	TRBJ2-7	.	TGTGCCAGCAGAACTTCAGGGGGCGCATGGAGAATCGAGCAGTACTTC	CASRTSGGAWRIEQYF
TRBV28	TRBD2	TRBJ2-2	.	TGTGCCAGCAGTTCCGGACTAGCGGGAACGAACACCGGGGAGCTGTTTTTT	CASSSGLAGTNTGELFF
TRBV28	TRBD2	TRBJ2-7	.	TGTGCCAGCAGGGGGACTAGCGGAGCCATAAGCTCCTACGAGCAGTACTTC	CASRGTSGAISSYEQYF
TRBV4-1	TRBD2	TRBJ2-5	.	TGCGCCAGCAGCCAAGGTCGGGGGGGGCGTCAGGAGACCCAGTACTTC	CASSQGRGGRQETQYF
TRBV2	.	TRBJ1-4	.	TGTGCCAGCAGTGATTTTTATGGACGGGGCGAAAAACTGTTTTTT	CASSDFYGRGEKLFF
TRBV11-2	.	TRBJ2-5	.	TGTGCCAGCAGCTACGGGGATTACGAGACCCAGTACTTC	CASSYGDYETQYF
TRBV18	.	TRBJ2-3	.	TGTGCCAGCTCACAATGGCGGAGAGATAGCACAGATACGCAGTATTTT	CASSQWRRDSTDTQYF
TRBV5-1	.	TRBJ2-7	.	TGCGCCAGCAGCACTGAGGGGAGTCAGGGAGAGCAGTACTTC	CASSTEGSQGEQYF
TRBV4-1	.	TRBJ2-3	.	TGCGCCAGCAGCCAGTTTATGACTATAGCGGCAGATACGCAGTATTTT	CASSQFMTIAADTQYF
TRBV28	TRBD2	TRBJ2-1	once	TGTGCCAGCAGTTCTAGCGGGACCACCTACAATGAGCAGTTCTTC	CASSSSGTTYNEQFF